This T cell receptor beta chain was found in a study of regulatory T cells in long-lasting Graves disease. Findings and limits, study-wide: Shared public clonotypes totalled 2,741 in persistent patients, compared with about 960 in new patients.

To make TCR beta libraries, researchers used iRepertoire HTBI primers and Arm-PCR of CDR3 regions. TCRdb recomputed calls from the multiplex PCR reads with MiXCR, one row per CDR3 protein. Of 580,000 or so distinct CDR3 sequences listed, roughly 16% were seen once; the top ten hold 12%. Time point: newly diagnosed GD, antithyroid drugs for less than 3 months. The TCR library was made from RNA that had been extracted from PBMCs in TRIzol. In each case, Graves' disease was diagnosed per American Thyroid Association guidelines. Patients were from an endocrinology department in Xi'an, China. CDR1 and CDR2 (germline): MNHEY, SMNVEV (reference sequence). V lost 3 bases to trimming and J lost 6 bases; unmatched junction nucleotides: 11. The CDR3 extends over 16 amino acids. This clonotype was seen ten or more times. Its antigen is currently unknown. This same sample was also taken into another study, of T cells in Graves' hyperthyroidism and ophthalmopathy. That work adds: Disease duration under 2 months; hyperthyroidism patients were aged 18 to 65.

The chain couples TRBV27 to TRBJ2-7; the match to TRBD2 covers 10 bases. The material sequenced was peripheral blood mononuclear cells (PBMCs), taken at new diagnosis, from a patient treated with antithyroid drugs. The TCR sequence derives from a man aged 18 to 30 with Graves disease. CDR3 residues: CASSFLGRAGGAEQYF. CDR3 sequence (DNA): TGTGCCAGCAGTTTTTTAGGGCGAGCGGGAGGGGCCGAGCAGTACTTC.